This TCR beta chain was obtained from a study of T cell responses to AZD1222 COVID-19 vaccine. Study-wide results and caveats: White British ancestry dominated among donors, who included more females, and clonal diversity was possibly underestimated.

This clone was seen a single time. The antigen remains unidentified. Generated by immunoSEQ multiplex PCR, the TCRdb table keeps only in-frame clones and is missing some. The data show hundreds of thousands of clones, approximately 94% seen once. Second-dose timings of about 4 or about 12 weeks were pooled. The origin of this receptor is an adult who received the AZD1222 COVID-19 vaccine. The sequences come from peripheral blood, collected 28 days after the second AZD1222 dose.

DNA for the CDR3: TGTGCCACCAGTGGGCGGGGAAGCAATCAGCCCCAGCATTTT. As protein: CATSGRGSNQPQHF. The V gene is TRBV24-1, the J gene TRBJ1-5; no clear D gene. In germline, CDR1 is KGHDR, CDR2 SFDVKD. CDR3 length: 14 residues. V was pared by 5 bases and J by 1 base, with 8 bases between.